Listed below are T cell receptor beta chains from one sample, sequenced in a study of cytomegalovirus exposure and HLA in healthy donors. Profiled with immunoSEQ multiplex PCR; TCRdb holds only in-frame clones, not every one. The sample totals about 110,000 clones. The sample taken for sequencing was PBMCs. The receptors come from a man between 40 and 49 years old in good health and CMV-seropositive. CDR3s include the opening cysteine and the closing phenylalanine or tryptophan. A D gene is named only where the DNA matches it firmly.

CSVRGSWGNEQFF	TGCAGCGTAAGGGGCAGTTGGGGCAATGAGCAGTTCTTC	TRBV29-1	TRBJ2-1	NA
CASSFRQDTQYF	TGTGCCAGCAGCTTCCGACAAGATACGCAGTATTTT	TRBV28	TRBJ2-3	NA
CASSSLYEQYF	TGTGCCAGCAGTTCCCTATACGAGCAGTACTTC	TRBV28	TRBJ2-7	NA
CASSLRDRGHNEQFF	TGTGCCAGCAGCCTCCGGGACAGGGGCCACAATGAGCAGTTCTTC	TRBV27	TRBJ2-1	TRBD1
CASGQSSYNEQFF	TGTGCCAGCGGACAGAGCTCCTACAATGAGCAGTTCTTC	TRBV28	TRBJ2-1	NA
CASSPLGQPGEQYF	TGTGCCAGCAGCCCCCTCGGGCAGCCGGGGGAGCAGTACTTC	TRBV7-6	TRBJ2-7	NA
CASSLTGDYGYTF	TGTGCCAGCAGTTTGACAGGGGACTATGGCTACACCTTC	TRBV6-1	TRBJ1-2	TRBD1
CASSLWSGVLRSPLHF	TGTGCCAGCAGTTTATGGTCAGGGGTCCTCCGTTCACCCCTCCACTTT	TRBV27	TRBJ1-6	NA
CSAFHYEQYF	TGCAGTGCCTTCCACTACGAGCAGTACTTC	TRBV20-1	TRBJ2-7	NA
CASSGQGYQPQHF	TGTGCCAGCAGCGGACAGGGGTACCAGCCCCAGCATTTT	TRBV6-1	TRBJ1-5	TRBD1
CASSSSTGWLYGYTF	TGTGCCAGCAGCTCTTCTACAGGGTGGCTCTATGGCTACACCTTC	TRBV7-9	TRBJ1-2	NA
CASSPQNGQYYTEAFF	TGTGCCAGCAGCCCCCAAAACGGACAGTACTACACTGAAGCTTTCTTT	TRBV9	TRBJ1-1	NA
CASTTSSSSTDTQYF	TGCGCCAGCACCACATCCTCTTCCTCCACAGATACGCAGTATTTT	TRBV5-1	TRBJ2-3	NA
CASMVGGADTQYF	TGCGCCAGCATGGTGGGAGGTGCAGATACGCAGTATTTT	TRBV5-1	TRBJ2-3	NA
CASSAPNRAEQYF	TGTGCCAGCAGCGCCCCTAACAGAGCCGAGCAGTACTTC	TRBV9	TRBJ2-7	NA
CASSSGQGNFEKLFF	TGTGCCAGCAGCTCTGGACAGGGAAATTTTGAAAAACTGTTTTTT	TRBV7-9	TRBJ1-4	TRBD1
CASRAQGRVADTQYF	TGTGCCAGCAGGGCCCAAGGGAGGGTGGCAGATACGCAGTATTTT	TRBV7-3	TRBJ2-3	TRBD2
CASSLLQGQGTVEQFF	TGTGCCAGCAGCTTATTACAGGGACAGGGGACGGTTGAGCAGTTCTTC	TRBV11-2	TRBJ2-1	TRBD1
CSVYGEKLFF	TGCAGCGTTTACGGTGAAAAACTGTTTTTT	TRBV29-1	TRBJ1-4	NA
CASSNGQGSALQPQHF	TGTGCCAGCAGCAACGGACAGGGTTCCGCTTTGCAGCCCCAGCATTTT	TRBV5-6	TRBJ1-5	TRBD1
CASSGRAGERNEQFF	TGTGCCAGCAGCGGAAGAGCGGGAGAGCGCAATGAGCAGTTCTTC	TRBV9	TRBJ2-1	TRBD2
CASSLVDRGRGGKTQPQHF	TGTGCCAGCAGCTTAGTGGACAGGGGGCGCGGTGGTAAGACTCAGCCCCAGCATTTT	TRBV7-7	TRBJ1-5	TRBD1
CASSYAGAGGYTF	TGTGCCAGCAGTTACGCGGGGGCAGGGGGCTACACCTTC	TRBV6-6	TRBJ1-2	NA
CASSMLRGRESTDTQYF	TGTGCCAGTAGTATGTTACGAGGGCGGGAGAGCACAGATACGCAGTATTTT	TRBV19	TRBJ2-3	TRBD2
CASSSGYRDPGELFF	TGCGCCAGCAGTTCAGGGTACAGGGACCCCGGGGAGCTGTTTTTT	TRBV5-1	TRBJ2-2	NA
CASSLRGAGSQETQYF	TGTGCCAGCAGCTTGAGGGGCGCGGGGTCTCAAGAGACCCAGTACTTC	TRBV7-9	TRBJ2-5	NA
CASSFTTGLTEAFF	TGTGCCAGCAGTTTCACGACAGGGCTAACTGAAGCTTTCTTT	TRBV27	TRBJ1-1	TRBD1
CASARDAPYEQYF	TGTGCCAGCGCGCGGGACGCACCTTACGAGCAGTACTTC	TRBV7-3	TRBJ2-7	NA
CSVEERRGTYGYTF	TGCAGCGTTGAAGAGAGACGGGGTACCTATGGCTACACCTTC	TRBV29-1	TRBJ1-2	NA
CASSSRGTGPVRLFF	TGTGCCAGCAGCTCCAGGGGGACAGGGCCGGTGAGGCTGTTTTTT	TRBV5-8	TRBJ1-4	TRBD1
CASSWDRGSGELFF	TGTGCCAGCAGTTGGGACAGGGGGTCCGGGGAGCTGTTTTTT	TRBV5-6	TRBJ2-2	TRBD1
CSAPLLASDTQYF	TGCAGCGCCCCCCTACTAGCATCAGATACGCAGTATTTT	TRBV29-1	TRBJ2-3	NA
CASRNTGSAIYYTF	TGTGCCAGCAGAAATACAGGGAGCGCAATATACTACACCTTC	TRBV6-5	TRBJ1-2	NA
CASGIPGQDIYSNQPQHF	TGTGCCAGCGGCATTCCGGGACAGGACATTTATAGCAATCAGCCCCAGCATTTT	TRBV7-6	TRBJ1-5	TRBD1
CASSQALFSYEQYF	TGTGCCAGCAGCCAAGCACTTTTCTCCTACGAGCAGTACTTC	TRBV4-2	TRBJ2-7	NA
CASSPIKPGTAGTDTQYF	TGCGCCAGCAGCCCAATAAAACCGGGGACAGCTGGCACAGATACGCAGTATTTT	TRBV5-1	TRBJ2-3	TRBD1
CASSPTGGSNQPQHF	TGTGCCAGCAGCCCCACGGGGGGGAGCAATCAGCCCCAGCATTTT	TRBV7-3	TRBJ1-5	NA
CASSPNRDRVREQYF	TGTGCCAGCAGCCCGAACCGGGACAGGGTGCGGGAGCAGTACTTC	TRBV11-2	TRBJ2-7	TRBD1
CASSVTTGLGNTIYF	TGTGCCAGCAGCGTAACGACAGGTCTTGGAAACACCATATATTTT	TRBV9	TRBJ1-3	NA
CASRPGQVYGYTF	TGTGCCAGCAGACCAGGACAGGTCTATGGCTACACCTTC	TRBV5-6	TRBJ1-2	TRBD1
CASSFGQGNPFSGANVLTF	TGCGCCAGCAGCTTTGGACAGGGGAACCCGTTCTCTGGGGCCAACGTCCTGACTTTC	TRBV5-1	TRBJ2-6	TRBD1
CSVEDPQGLAGTTQYF	TGCAGCGTTGAAGATCCTCAGGGACTAGCGGGGACTACGCAGTATTTT	TRBV29-1	TRBJ2-3	TRBD2
CASSMGTGISEKLFF	TGTGCCAGTAGTATGGGGACAGGGATCAGTGAAAAACTGTTTTTT	TRBV19	TRBJ1-4	TRBD1
CASSSLKLAGGEDTQYF	TGTGCCAGCAGTTCCCTCAAACTAGCGGGAGGCGAAGATACGCAGTATTTT	TRBV27	TRBJ2-3	TRBD2
CASSSGLAGDEQFF	TGTGCCAGCAGCTCTGGACTAGCGGGAGATGAGCAGTTCTTC	TRBV7-3	TRBJ2-1	TRBD2
CASKVAGSGTYEQYF	TGTGCCAGCAAGGTTGCGGGTAGCGGAACCTACGAGCAGTACTTC	TRBV28	TRBJ2-7	NA
CASSYSIQGDRTEAFF	TGTGCCAGCAGTTACTCGATCCAGGGTGATCGCACTGAAGCTTTCTTT	TRBV6-5	TRBJ1-1	NA